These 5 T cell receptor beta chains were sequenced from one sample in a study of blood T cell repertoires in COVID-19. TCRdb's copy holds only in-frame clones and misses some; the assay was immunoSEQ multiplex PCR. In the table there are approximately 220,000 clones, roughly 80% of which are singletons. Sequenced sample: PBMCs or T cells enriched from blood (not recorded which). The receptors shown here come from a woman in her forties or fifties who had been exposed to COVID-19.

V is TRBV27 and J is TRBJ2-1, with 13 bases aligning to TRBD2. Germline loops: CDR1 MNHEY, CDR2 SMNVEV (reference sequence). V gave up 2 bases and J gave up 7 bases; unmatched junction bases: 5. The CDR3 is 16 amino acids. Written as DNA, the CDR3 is TGTGCCAGCAGTTTAGGGACTAGCGGGGTAGGAAATGAGCAGTTCTTC. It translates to CASSLGTSGVGNEQFF.

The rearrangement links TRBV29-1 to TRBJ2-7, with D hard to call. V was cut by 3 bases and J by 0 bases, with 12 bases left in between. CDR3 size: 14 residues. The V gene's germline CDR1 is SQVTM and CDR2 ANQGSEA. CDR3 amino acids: CSVETPSNSYEQYF. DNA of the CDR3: TGCAGCGTTGAGACCCCTAGTAACTCCTACGAGCAGTACTTC.

CDR3 amino acids: CSVALGATQYF. For the CDR3, the DNA is TGCAGCGTAGCGCTGGGAGCGACCCAGTACTTC. The gene calls are TRBV29-1 and TRBJ2-5; D might be TRBD2 (5 bases). The V gene lost 6 bases and the J gene lost 7 bases, with 12 bases spanning the gap. From germline, CDR1 is SQVTM and CDR2 ANQGSEA. CDR3 length: 11 amino acids.

CDR3 DNA sequence: TGTGCCAGCAGCTCTCAACCGGACAAAGCCCGCTACGAGCAGTACTTC. As protein: CASSSQPDKARYEQYF. This rearrangement joins TRBV5-4 to TRBJ2-7, with D perhaps TRBD1 (5 bases). The germline V gene encodes CDR1 SGHNT and CDR2 YYREEE (reference sequence). Trimming stripped 3 bases from V and 3 bases from J, with 19 bases between. This CDR3 has 16 amino acids.

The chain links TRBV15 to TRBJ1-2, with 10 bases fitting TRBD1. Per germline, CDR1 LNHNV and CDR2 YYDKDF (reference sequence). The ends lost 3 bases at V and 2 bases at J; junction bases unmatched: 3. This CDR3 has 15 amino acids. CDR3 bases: TGTGCCACCAGCAGGGAGGGACAGGGGAACTATGGCTACACCTTC. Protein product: CATSREGQGNYGYTF.